What follows are 14 T cell receptor beta chains derived from one specimen sequenced in a study of blood T cell repertoires in COVID-19. Libraries were prepared by immunoSEQ multiplex PCR; TCRdb keeps only in-frame clonotypes and omits some of them. The table has about 130,000 clones, around 81% seen once; the top ten hold 17%. The sequenced material came from peripheral blood. These receptor sequences come from a man aged 25-40 years with COVID-19, enrolled during active disease.

The V call is TRBV29-1, the J call TRBJ2-3, with 8 bases matching TRBD2. This CDR3 has 13 amino acids. CDR1 and CDR2 from the germline V gene are SQVTM and ANQGSEA. V lost 7 bases to trimming and J lost 6 bases; unmatched junction nucleotides: 9. CDR3 coding DNA: TGCAGCGCGGAAATAGCGGGGTGGGATACGCAGTATTTT. This codes for CSAEIAGWDTQYF.

V and J are TRBV5-5 and TRBJ2-1, with 11 bases aligning to TRBD1. In germline, CDR1 is SGHKS, CDR2 YYEKEE (reference sequence). The CDR3 is 15 amino acids. Trimming cost V 2 bases and J 8 bases; bases outside gene matches: 6. CDR3 region: CASSFGTGGVDEQFF. The CDR3 nucleotides read TGTGCCAGCAGCTTTGGGACAGGGGGTGTCGATGAGCAGTTCTTC. Looking up the rest from reference TRBV5-5 and TRBJ2-1 gives the full variable domain: DAGVTQSPTHLIKTRGQQVTLRCSPISGHKSVSWYQQVLGQGPQFIFQYYEKEERGRGNFPDRFSARQFPNYSSELNVNALLLGDSALYLCASSFGTGGVDEQFFGPGTRLTVL.

J is TRBJ1-5 and V is TRBV27; TRBD1 might be the D (5 bases). Trimming cost V 7 bases and J 3 bases, with 13 bases left between them. Germline CDR1 and CDR2: MNHEY and SMNVEV (reference sequence). The CDR3 spans 14 residues. Written as DNA, the CDR3 is TGTGCCAGCATGAGGCAGGGTGACAATCAGCCCCAGCATTTT. Translated, it gives CASMRQGDNQPQHF.

This rearrangement joins TRBV3-1 (or the pseudogene TRBV3-2) to TRBJ1-2; D may be TRBD1 (6 bases). The germline gives CDR1 LGHDT, CDR2 YNNKEL (reference sequence). With 1 base removed from V and 4 bases from J, the gap between germline ends came to 16 bases. The CDR3 totals 16 residues. CDR3 sequence reads: CASSQATGFPIYGYTF. In DNA, the CDR3 is TGTGCCAGCAGCCAAGCCACAGGGTTCCCTATCTATGGCTACACCTTC.

The chain has TRBV27 and TRBJ2-1; 7 bases align to TRBD2. After removal of 10 bases from V and 5 bases from J, the junction contained 2 bases not matched to a gene. Germline values: CDR1 MNHEY, CDR2 SMNVEV (reference sequence). The CDR3 runs to 11 residues. CDR3 sequence (DNA): TGTGCCACCCGGGGGGACAATGAGCAGTTCTTC. This encodes CATRGDNEQFF.

The gene calls are TRBV7-2 and TRBJ2-1, with TRBD1 matching over 9 bases. Trimming cost V 5 bases and J 4 bases; bases outside gene matches: 15. The V gene's germline CDR1 is SGHTA and CDR2 FQGNSA. The CDR3 loop spans 18 amino acids. In nucleotides, the CDR3 is TGTGCCAGCAGCCACCTCAGCTCCGGGACAGGGCTTTACAATGAGCAGTTCTTC. Residues: CASSHLSSGTGLYNEQFF.

This clone was found a few times. The rearrangement links TRBV7-6 to TRBJ1-1; the D is unclear. V shed 6 bases and J shed 1 base, with 15 bases lying between them. This CDR3 spans 15 amino acids. Germline V gene data show CDR1 as SGHVS and CDR2 as FNYEAQ. CDR3 DNA sequence: TGTGCCAGCAGTTACCCGAGCGGCCCGAACACTGAAGCTTTCTTT. Translating gives CASSYPSGPNTEAFF.

The chain links TRBV7-9 to TRBJ2-1; TRBD2 matches at 8 bases. The CDR3 extends over 16 amino acids. V was clipped by 0 bases and J by 7 bases; unmatched bases: 8. Germline CDR1 and CDR2: SEHNR and FQNEAQ (reference sequence). DNA of the CDR3: TGTGCCAGCAGCTTAGCGGGACTAGGCATAAGGAATGAGCAGTTCTTC. This sequence encodes CASSLAGLGIRNEQFF.

The V gene is TRBV28, the J gene TRBJ2-1, with D tentatively TRBD2 (7 bases). Trimming cost V 2 bases and J 8 bases, with 13 bases left between them. Germline loops: CDR1 MDHEN, CDR2 SYDVKM. The CDR3 extends over 14 amino acids. The CDR3 sequence: CASSLTGGPHEQFF. The CDR3 DNA reads TGTGCCAGCAGTTTAACGGGGGGCCCTCATGAGCAGTTCTTC.

The chain couples TRBV5-1 to TRBJ2-7, with 11 bases lining up with TRBD1. V was clipped by 4 bases and J by 3 bases; unmatched bases: 12. CDR1 and CDR2 from the germline V gene are SGHRS and YFSETQ. CDR3 length equals 17 residues. CDR3 in amino acids: CASSPGQGEMFYYEQYF. In nucleotides, the CDR3 is TGCGCCAGCAGCCCGGGACAGGGGGAGATGTTCTACTACGAGCAGTACTTC.

The chain uses TRBV21-1 and TRBJ2-7; the table's D gene call, TRBD1, was not cross checked with the DNA. TRBV21-1 is assigned pseudogene status. The CDR3 runs to 15 residues. The CDR3 coding sequence is TGTGCCAGCAGCAAACGGGACAGGGGGCCCTACGAGCAGTACTTC. The encoded protein is CASSKRDRGPYEQYF.

This clone is a singleton in its sample. The chain uses TRBV9 and TRBJ2-3; D gene unclear. The CDR3 has 15 amino acids. Trimming left V 0 bases short and J 1 base short, with 9 bases between. CDR1 is SGDLS and CDR2 is YYNGEE in the germline V gene. This CDR3 is CASSVATARTDTQYF. CDR3 nucleotide sequence: TGTGCCAGCAGCGTAGCAACTGCCCGCACAGATACGCAGTATTTT.

This sequence joins TRBV2 and TRBJ1-2; TRBD1 agrees at 9 bases. The CDR3 is made up of 12 amino acids. With 7 bases clipped from V and 11 bases from J, the junction kept 8 bases outside the gene matches. CDR1 is SNHLY, CDR2 FYNNEI, per germline. CDR3 in DNA: TGTGCCAGCACGGGCGGGGGACAGGGATACACCTTC. This translates into CASTGGGQGYTF.

V usage is TRBV30 and J usage is TRBJ2-2, with a possible D match to TRBD2 (6 bases). Germline values: CDR1 GTSNPN, CDR2 SVGIG (reference sequence). V dropped 4 bases and J dropped 6 bases, with 6 bases sitting between them. The CDR3 spans 11 residues. CDR3 region: CAWTGAGELFF. In DNA, the CDR3 is TGTGCCTGGACGGGAGCCGGGGAGCTGTTTTTT. The entire variable domain, with the rest obtained from reference TRBV30 and TRBJ2-2, is as follows: SQTIHQWPATLVQPVGSPLSLECTVEGTSNPNLYWYRQAAGRGLQLLFYSVGIGQISSEVPQNLSASRPQDRQFILSSKKLLLSDSGFYLCAWTGAGELFFGEGSRLTVL.